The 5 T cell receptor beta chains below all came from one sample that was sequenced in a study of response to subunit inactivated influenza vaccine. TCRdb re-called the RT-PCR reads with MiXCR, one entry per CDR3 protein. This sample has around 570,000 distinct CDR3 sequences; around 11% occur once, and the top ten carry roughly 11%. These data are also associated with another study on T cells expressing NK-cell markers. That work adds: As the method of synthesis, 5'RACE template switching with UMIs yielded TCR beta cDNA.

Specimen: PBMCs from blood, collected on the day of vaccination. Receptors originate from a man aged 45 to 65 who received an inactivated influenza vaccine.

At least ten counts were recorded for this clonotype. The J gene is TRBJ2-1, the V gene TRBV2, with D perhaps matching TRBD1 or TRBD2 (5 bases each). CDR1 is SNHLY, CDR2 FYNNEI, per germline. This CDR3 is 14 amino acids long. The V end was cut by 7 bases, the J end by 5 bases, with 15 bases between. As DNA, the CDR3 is TGTGCCAGCATGTCCGGGTTGGGACACAATGAGCAGTTCTTC. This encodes CASMSGLGHNEQFF.

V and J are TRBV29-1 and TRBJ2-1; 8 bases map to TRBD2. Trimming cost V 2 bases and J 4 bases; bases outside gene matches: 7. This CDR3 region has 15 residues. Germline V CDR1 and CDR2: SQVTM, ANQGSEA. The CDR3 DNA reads TGCAGCGTTGAATCGCCTAGCGGGCTTTACAATGAGCAGTTCTTC. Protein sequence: CSVESPSGLYNEQFF.

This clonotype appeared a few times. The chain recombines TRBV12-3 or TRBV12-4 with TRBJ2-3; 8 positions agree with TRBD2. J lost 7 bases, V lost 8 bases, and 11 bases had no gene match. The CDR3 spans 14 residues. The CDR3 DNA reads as TGTGCCAGCGGAAAAGCGGGGGTCCTATATACGCAGTATTTT. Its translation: CASGKAGVLYTQYF.

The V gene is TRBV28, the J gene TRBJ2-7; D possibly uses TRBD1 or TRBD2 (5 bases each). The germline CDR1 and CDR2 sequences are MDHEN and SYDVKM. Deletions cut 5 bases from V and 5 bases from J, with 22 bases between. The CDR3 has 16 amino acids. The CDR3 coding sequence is TGTGCCAGCAGTGTCCCGGACCGGGTCGGGGCTCACGAGCAGTACTTC. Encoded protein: CASSVPDRVGAHEQYF. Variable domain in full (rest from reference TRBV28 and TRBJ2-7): DVKVTQSSRYLVKRTGEKVFLECVQDMDHENMFWYRQDPGLGLRLIYFSYDVKMKEKGDIPEGYSVSREKKERFSLILESASTNQTSMYLCASSVPDRVGAHEQYFGPGTRLTVT.

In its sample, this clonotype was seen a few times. The CDR3 DNA sequence: TGTGCCAGCGTGGGTGGTATCAGATCACCCCTCCACTTT. Amino acid sequence: CASVGGIRSPLHF. J is TRBJ1-6 and V is TRBV6-1; D is uncertain. V was clipped by 8 bases and J by 10 bases, with 15 bases between them. Germline CDR1 MNHNS, CDR2 SASEGT. The CDR3 loop spans 13 amino acids.